This passage covers 29 T cell receptor beta chains from one sample sequenced in a study of T cell responses to AZD1222 COVID-19 vaccine. TCRdb's copy holds only in-frame clones and misses some; the assay was immunoSEQ multiplex PCR. Of 100,000 to 150,000 clones listed, about nine tenths are singletons. The material sequenced was peripheral blood, taken on day 0 of MenACWY control vaccination. These receptors all stem from an adult in good health.

The chain joins TRBV2 to TRBJ1-4; 8 positions agree with TRBD1. Per the germline V gene, CDR1 is SNHLY and CDR2 is FYNNEI. Trimming took 3 bases from V and 10 from J; bases not matched to a gene: 7. This CDR3 region has 14 residues. The CDR3 protein is CASSDVQGVAKLFF. CDR3 DNA: TGTGCCAGCAGTGATGTACAGGGGGTTGCAAAACTGTTTTTT.

Only a few counts were recorded for this clone. The identical CDR3 is also encoded by other nucleotide sequences in the sample. The chain employs TRBV28 and TRBJ2-7; 7 bases match TRBD1. Germline values: CDR1 MDHEN, CDR2 SYDVKM. Trimming removed 6 bases from V and 4 bases from J; junction bases left unmatched: 6. The CDR3 is 13 amino acids. The CDR3 DNA sequence: TGTGCCAGCAGCGACAGGGACCCTTACGAGCAGTACTTC. It is translated as CASSDRDPYEQYF.

The chain carries TRBV6-1 and TRBJ1-2, with TRBD1 matching 8 bases. V lost 3 bases, J lost 8 bases, and 5 bases stayed unmatched. The CDR3 runs to 13 residues. Germline V lookup: CDR1 MNHNS, CDR2 SASEGT. This CDR3 reads CASSEDRVGGYTF. CDR3 nucleotide sequence: TGTGCCAGCAGTGAGGACAGGGTGGGAGGCTACACCTTC.

The gene calls are TRBV27 and TRBJ2-7; D gene unclear. This CDR3 comprises 13 residues. Germline V gene data show CDR1 as MNHEY and CDR2 as SMNVEV (reference sequence). Trimming took 8 bases from V and 0 from J, leaving 11 bases between them. DNA for the CDR3: TGTGCCAGCCGAAGGGCGAGCTCCTACGAGCAGTACTTC. Translation gives CASRRASSYEQYF.

This chain links TRBV2 with TRBJ2-7; 7 nucleotides agree with TRBD1. V gave up 8 bases and J gave up 2 bases; unmatched junction bases: 3. This CDR3 has 12 amino acids. Germline loops: CDR1 SNHLY, CDR2 FYNNEI. Here the CDR3 DNA reads TGTGCCAGCTCAGGACAGGCCTACGAGCAGTACTTC. This encodes CASSGQAYEQYF.

CDR3 nucleotides: TGTGCCACCAGCAGAGACGGGAGGGGAAATCAGCCCCAGCATTTT. This translates into CATSRDGRGNQPQHF. This sequence joins TRBV15 and TRBJ1-5; weak D call: TRBD1 (5 bases). Germline loops: CDR1 LNHNV, CDR2 YYDKDF (reference sequence). The CDR3 is 15 residues long. V was pared by 0 bases and J by 4 bases, with 10 bases between.

The V gene is TRBV4-1, the J gene TRBJ2-5; 10 nucleotides align to TRBD1. CDR1 and CDR2 from the germline V gene are MGHRA and YSYEKL. Unmatched junction bases numbered 7, after V lost 4 bases and J lost 5 bases. This CDR3 has 15 amino acids. The DNA for the CDR3 is TGCGCCAGCAGCCGCGATGACAGGGGGCATGAGACCCAGTACTTC. This encodes CASSRDDRGHETQYF.

The chain couples TRBV20-1 to TRBJ2-3; D is uncertain. V gave up 3 bases and J gave up 5 bases, with 6 bases separating them. The germline gives CDR1 DFQATT, CDR2 SNEGSKA (reference sequence). This CDR3 has 11 residues. The CDR3 region is CSARWEDTQYF. CDR3 in DNA: TGCAGTGCTAGGTGGGAAGATACGCAGTATTTT.

The rearrangement uses TRBV19 and TRBJ1-6, with D possibly matching TRBD1 (5 bases). Germline V lookup: CDR1 LNHDA, CDR2 SQIVND (reference sequence). The V end was cut by 0 bases, the J end by 9 bases, with 12 bases between. There are 15 residues in the CDR3. The CDR3 bases are TGTGCCAGTAGTATAGATCTCAGGGATGGTTCACCCCTCCACTTT. It encodes CASSIDLRDGSPLHF. The full variable domain, rest sourced from reference TRBV19 and TRBJ1-6, is DGGITQSPKYLFRKEGQNVTLSCEQNLNHDAMYWYRQDPGQGLRLIYYSQIVNDFQKGDIAEGYSVSREKKESFPLTVTSAQKNPTAFYLCASSIDLRDGSPLHFGNGTRLTVT.

The rearrangement uses TRBV6-1 and TRBJ1-1; no clear D gene. CDR3 length: 17 amino acids. Germline V CDR1 and CDR2: MNHNS, SASEGT. V lost 2 bases and J lost 0, with 16 bases in between. The CDR3 sequence: CASSENTLRAVNTEAFF. The CDR3 nucleotides are TGTGCCAGCAGTGAAAATACGTTACGGGCGGTGAACACTGAAGCTTTCTTT.

The chain joins TRBV10-1 to TRBJ2-1; D uncertain. Germline-derived CDR1 and CDR2 are WNHNN and SYGVQD (reference sequence). This CDR3 contains 11 residues. V was pared by 3 bases and J by 10 bases, with 7 bases between. The CDR3 protein is CASSDLYEQFF. CDR3 in DNA: TGCGCCAGCAGTGATCTGTACGAGCAGTTCTTC.

The V and J genes are TRBV7-9 and TRBJ2-7, with D possibly called TRBD1 or TRBD2 (6 bases each). The CDR3 is made up of 15 amino acids. The germline CDR1 and CDR2 sequences are SEHNR and FQNEAQ (reference sequence). Trimming took 5 bases from V and 5 from J, leaving 19 bases between them. Here the CDR3 DNA reads TGTGCCAGCAGCCCCTTAGGGACACCGGGAGACGAGCAGTACTTC. It specifies CASSPLGTPGDEQYF.

The count of this clone is one. The chain recombines TRBV6-6 with TRBJ1-5; D is uncertain. Germline CDR1 reads MNHNY; CDR2 reads SVGAGI (reference sequence). V was clipped by 7 bases and J by 3 bases, with 10 bases between them. The CDR3 loop spans 13 amino acids. The CDR3 DNA is TGTGCCAGCAACCCCGACATCAATCAGCCCCAGCATTTT. Protein: CASNPDINQPQHF.

V gene TRBV5-5 combines with J gene TRBJ1-3, with 8 bases that match TRBD1. The CDR3 covers 16 residues. With 5 bases clipped from V and 3 bases from J, the junction kept 10 bases outside the gene matches. Germline CDR1 SGHKS, CDR2 YYEKEE (reference sequence). The CDR3 region has the DNA TGTGCCAGCAGTCAACAGACAGGGGCTAGTGGAAACACCATATATTTT. It encodes CASSQQTGASGNTIYF.

V gene TRBV25-1 combines with J gene TRBJ2-7; no reliable D call. From germline, CDR1 is MGHDK and CDR2 SYGVNS. Trimming took off 1 base at V and 5 bases at J, with 3 bases between the two ends. The CDR3 totals 11 residues. The CDR3 region is CASSESHEQYF. The CDR3 DNA is TGTGCCAGCAGTGAATCCCACGAGCAGTACTTC.

CDR3 residues: CASNQVPSYTF. The CDR3 DNA sequence: TGTGCCAGCAATCAGGTCCCAAGCTACACCTTC. The V call is TRBV6-5, the J call TRBJ1-2; D is ambiguous. CDR3 size: 11 residues. CDR1 is MNHEY and CDR2 is SVGAGI in the germline V gene. The V end was cut by 7 bases, the J end by 9 bases, with 12 bases between.

The chain joins TRBV28 to TRBJ2-2; 10 bases are a match to TRBD2. This CDR3 comprises 20 residues. Germline V gene lookup returns CDR1 MDHEN and CDR2 SYDVKM. Germline trimming cut 6 bases from V and 4 bases from J; bases unmatched to any gene: 20. The CDR3 reads CASSQTRGGLAGDPTGELFF. For the CDR3, the DNA is TGTGCCAGCAGCCAGACACGGGGGGGGCTAGCGGGAGATCCCACCGGGGAGCTGTTTTTT.

The chain is built from TRBV11-3 and TRBJ2-1; D may match TRBD1 or TRBD2 (6 bases each). The V gene lost 1 base and the J gene lost 10 bases, with 11 bases spanning the gap. This CDR3 is 13 amino acids long. CDR1 and CDR2 from the germline V gene are SGHNT and YENEEA. The CDR3 sequence: CASSLGVGGEQFF. The CDR3 DNA reads TGTGCCAGCAGCTTAGGAGTAGGGGGGGAGCAGTTCTTC.

The J gene is TRBJ2-3, the V gene TRBV4-1; tentative D call: TRBD2 (5 bases). The CDR3 consists of 15 residues. Germline V CDR1 and CDR2: MGHRA, YSYEKL. Trimming pared 4 bases from V and 3 bases from J, leaving 14 bases between. CDR3 region: CASSPPWERTDTQYF. DNA of the CDR3: TGCGCCAGCAGCCCCCCCTGGGAGAGGACAGATACGCAGTATTTT.

The CDR3 DNA sequence: TGTGCCAGCAGTGATGCGGGAAATAATCAGCCCCAGCATTTT. Translating gives CASSDAGNNQPQHF. The genes are TRBV2 and TRBJ1-5; D is unresolved. The V gene's germline CDR1 is SNHLY and CDR2 FYNNEI. The CDR3 totals 14 residues. V gave up 3 bases and J gave up 4 bases, with 10 bases separating them.

The rearrangement joins TRBV28 to TRBJ2-1, with 9 bases fitting TRBD2. V was pared by 1 base and J by 1 base, with 2 bases of the junction left unmatched. The CDR3 covers 16 residues. Germline V gene lookup returns CDR1 MDHEN and CDR2 SYDVKM. The CDR3 DNA reads TGTGCCAGCAGTTTATTTCTAGCGGGGTCCTACAATGAGCAGTTCTTC. Its protein is CASSLFLAGSYNEQFF.

This sequence joins TRBV2 and TRBJ1-3; no clear D gene. Germline assignment: CDR1 SNHLY and CDR2 FYNNEI. Trimming pared 8 bases from V and 3 bases from J, leaving 11 bases between. This CDR3 spans 13 amino acids. CDR3 bases: TGTGCCAGCGGTGGAGGGTTTGGAAACACCATATATTTT. It is translated as CASGGGFGNTIYF.

The genes are TRBV7-9 and TRBJ2-5; 8 bases are shared with TRBD1. The V gene end was trimmed by 6 bases and the J gene end by 5 bases; junction bases not matched to a gene: 11. This CDR3 is built from 15 residues. Germline V gene data show CDR1 as SEHNR and CDR2 as FQNEAQ (reference sequence). This chain's CDR3 is CASSREQGALETQYF. The DNA for the CDR3 is TGTGCCAGCAGTCGGGAGCAGGGGGCCCTGGAGACCCAGTACTTC.

The rearrangement joins TRBV19 to TRBJ2-1; D call uncertain. The CDR3 extends over 15 amino acids. The germline V gene encodes CDR1 LNHDA and CDR2 SQIVND (reference sequence). Trimming pared 6 bases from V and 9 bases from J, leaving 21 bases between. CDR3 bases: TGTGCCAGTAGCGCACCAACGCTTGGCAAAAGTGAGCAGTTCTTC. This gives the protein CASSAPTLGKSEQFF. The whole variable domain, remainder taken from reference TRBV19 and TRBJ2-1, is DGGITQSPKYLFRKEGQNVTLSCEQNLNHDAMYWYRQDPGQGLRLIYYSQIVNDFQKGDIAEGYSVSREKKESFPLTVTSAQKNPTAFYLCASSAPTLGKSEQFFGPGTRLTVL.

This chain links TRBV6-5 with TRBJ1-1; D unresolved. CDR1 is MNHEY, CDR2 SVGAGI, per germline. The CDR3 totals 12 residues. Trimming removed 11 bases at V and 4 bases at J, with 14 bases between. The CDR3 DNA reads TGTGCCTGCGTCGCGGCGGGCACTGAAGCTTTCTTT. It is translated as CACVAAGTEAFF.

This clone appeared once. The chain combines TRBV30 with TRBJ1-1, with 7 bases fitting TRBD1. Trimming cost V 0 bases and J 7 bases; bases outside gene matches: 8. This CDR3 is built from 14 residues. The V gene's germline CDR1 is GTSNPN and CDR2 SVGIG (reference sequence). The CDR3 DNA reads TGTGCCTGGAGTGTAAAGGGGGCAGGGGATGAAGCTTTCTTT. Its protein is CAWSVKGAGDEAFF.

The rearrangement links TRBV4-1 to TRBJ1-2; D is perhaps TRBD1 (5 bases). The V end lost 3 bases, the J end lost 1 base, and 15 bases lay between the germline ends. The germline gives CDR1 MGHRA, CDR2 YSYEKL. The CDR3 consists of 16 residues. The CDR3 spells CASSHPQRGFNYGYTF. For the CDR3, the DNA is TGCGCCAGCAGCCACCCCCAAAGGGGTTTTAACTATGGCTACACCTTC.

This clone was found a few times. The junction does not match germline at one end; this may be a read error. The chain couples TRBV6-1 to TRBJ2-7; no clear D. CDR1 and CDR2 (germline): MNHNS, SASEGT. This CDR3 region has 11 residues. In DNA form, the CDR3 reads TGTGCCAGCAGTGAACGTGCGGCAGCTCACTTC. This translates into CASSERAAAHF.

The chain uses TRBV28 and TRBJ2-5; no clear D. CDR1 MDHEN and CDR2 SYDVKM come from the germline V gene. V was cut by 6 bases and J by 7 bases, with 12 bases left in between. The CDR3 is 12 residues long. CDR3 DNA: TGTGCCAGCAGCCTAATACGCAGGACCCAGTACTTC. The encoded protein is CASSLIRRTQYF.